Shown below are 13 T cell receptor beta chains from a single sample sequenced in a study of T-cell reconstitution after alpha-beta-depleted transplantation in children. Unique molecular identifiers were incorporated when the TCRbeta library was constructed. TCRdb redid the calling of the PCR reads with MiXCR, one entry per CDR3 protein. Here the sample spans about 540,000 distinct CDR3 sequences, approximately 20% being singletons. The source was PBMCs from the stem cell graft donor, collected from the stem cell graft. The receptors were sampled from a human donor who donated a stem cell graft to a child with acute lymphoblastic leukemia.

V usage is TRBV7-3 and J usage is TRBJ2-1; 10 nucleotides line up with TRBD2. Germline CDR1 SGHTA, CDR2 FQGTGA. The length of the CDR3 is 14 residues. J gave up 9 bases and V 4 bases, and 6 bases lay outside the gene matches. This chain's CDR3 is CASSWTSGMVEQFF. The DNA of the CDR3 is TGTGCCAGCAGCTGGACTAGCGGTATGGTTGAGCAGTTCTTC.

This chain connects TRBV4-1 to TRBJ2-7; D ambiguous. This CDR3 comprises 14 residues. Trimming took off 1 base at V and 4 bases at J, with 11 bases between the two ends. Germline CDR1 MGHRA, CDR2 YSYEKL. CDR3 sequence reads: CASSQGARSYEQYF. As DNA, the CDR3 is TGCGCCAGCAGCCAAGGAGCGAGGTCATACGAGCAGTACTTC.

V gene TRBV11-2 combines with J gene TRBJ2-2; a possible D gene is TRBD2 (6 bases). The CDR3 runs to 14 residues. V lost 6 bases and J 2 bases, leaving 10 bases between the germline ends. Germline V lookup: CDR1 SGHAT, CDR2 FQNNGV. The chain's CDR3 is CASSRRDNTGELFF. In nucleotides, the CDR3 is TGTGCCAGCAGTAGGCGGGACAACACCGGGGAGCTGTTTTTT.

This clonotype was seen a handful of times. The chain links TRBV12-3 or TRBV12-4 to TRBJ2-3; D is unclear. Trimming pared 3 bases from V and 6 bases from J, leaving 10 bases between. The CDR3 extends over 13 amino acids. CDR3 bases: TGTGCCAGCAGTTTGGATTCATACGATACGCAGTATTTT. It encodes CASSLDSYDTQYF.

This clonotype was recorded a few times. This chain links TRBV21-1 with TRBJ2-5. TRBV21-1 represents a pseudogene. The CDR3 spans 14 residues. For the CDR3, the DNA is TGTGCCAGCAGCAAATCGCAGTGTGTGGAGACCCAGTACTTC. Its translation is CASSKSQCVETQYF.

The chain uses TRBV12-3 or TRBV12-4 and TRBJ2-2; TRBD1 matches at 7 bases. The CDR3 runs to 14 residues. V gave up 5 bases and J gave up 4 bases; unmatched junction bases: 4. The DNA for the CDR3 is TGTGCCAGCAGTCGGGACAGTCTCACCGGGGAGCTGTTTTTT. Protein: CASSRDSLTGELFF.

There are a few counts of this clonotype. The chain combines TRBV11-3 with TRBJ2-5; TRBD2 agrees at 8 bases. Germline CDR1 SGHNT, CDR2 YENEEA. There are 15 residues in the CDR3. V was clipped by 5 bases and J by 1 base; unmatched bases: 6. CDR3 DNA sequence: TGTGCCAGCAGCGCCGGGACTAGAGGCCAAGAGACCCAGTACTTC. This translates into CASSAGTRGQETQYF.

This clonotype was detected only a few times. The V gene is TRBV5-1, the J gene TRBJ2-7; 10 bases align to TRBD2. There are 14 residues in the CDR3. V lost 4 bases and J lost 3; bases outside the gene matches: 4. CDR1 SGHRS and CDR2 YFSETQ come from the germline V gene. Here the CDR3 DNA reads TGCGCCAGCAGCCTAGCGGGAGCCTACTACGAGCAGTACTTC. Protein product: CASSLAGAYYEQYF. Combining the CDR3 with reference TRBV5-1 and TRBJ2-7 gives the whole variable domain KAGVTQTPRYLIKTRGQQVTLSCSPISGHRSVSWYQQTPGQGLQFLFEYFSETQRNKGNFPGRFSGRQFSNSRSEMNVSTLELGDSALYLCASSLAGAYYEQYFGPGTRLTVT.

Here the CDR3 DNA reads TGTGCCACCAGTTCCTTGAACACTGAAGCTTTCTTT. This sequence encodes CATSSLNTEAFF. The chain joins TRBV24-1 to TRBJ1-1; no definite D call. The CDR3 is made up of 12 amino acids. V lost 6 bases, J lost 0 bases, and 4 bases lay in between. Per the germline V gene, CDR1 is KGHDR and CDR2 is SFDVKD.

In this sample, this clonotype turned up a few times. The genes are TRBV27 and TRBJ2-1; no clear D. Trimming took 3 bases from V and 8 from J, leaving 11 bases between them. Germline loops: CDR1 MNHEY, CDR2 SMNVEV (reference sequence). The CDR3 totals 13 residues. CDR3 amino acids: CASSFYGLDEQFF. The CDR3 coding sequence is TGTGCCAGCAGTTTTTACGGATTGGATGAGCAGTTCTTC.

The rearrangement joins TRBV14 to TRBJ1-5, with 8 bases identical to TRBD1. Germline CDR1 SGHDN, CDR2 FVKESK. V shed 0 bases, J shed 4 bases, and the junction held 11 bases outside the gene matches. The CDR3 sequence is 18 residues long. CDR3 DNA sequence: TGTGCCAGCAGCCAAGATCCGAGGACAGGGTGTCGGAATCAGCCCCAGCATTTT. Its protein is CASSQDPRTGCRNQPQHF.

The chain is built from TRBV7-9 and TRBJ2-1; 8 bases are a match to TRBD2. The CDR3 has 13 residues. Germline-derived CDR1 and CDR2 are SEHNR and FQNEAQ (reference sequence). V was pared by 10 bases and J by 5 bases, with 7 bases of the junction left unmatched. The CDR3 DNA reads as TGTGCCATCCTAACTAGCGGACACAATGAGCAGTTCTTC. It codes for CAILTSGHNEQFF.

The V call is TRBV20-1, the J call TRBJ2-7, with 8 bases aligning to TRBD2. Germline-derived CDR1 and CDR2 are DFQATT and SNEGSKA (reference sequence). The CDR3 runs to 13 residues. Unmatched junction bases numbered 4, after V lost 6 bases and J lost 0 bases. The CDR3 loop reads CSARTSSSYEQYF. The DNA of the CDR3 is TGCAGTGCCCGGACTAGCAGCTCCTACGAGCAGTACTTC.